This T cell receptor (beta chain) originates from a study of blood T cell repertoires in COVID-19. In the original analysis: The assay estimated nucleated cells by amplifying reference gene primers. Produced via immunoSEQ multiplex PCR; TCRdb's table is partial and in-frame only. Clonal size and the V and J genes are those of that table, whereas D and trimming came from the DNA. Among 250,000 to 300,000 clones listed, about four fifths were seen once. Individuals in the exposed group had encountered a COVID-19 case within 2 weeks preceding study entry. The receptor comes from a man aged 35 to 55 who had been exposed to COVID-19. The source material was PBMCs or T cells enriched from blood (not recorded which).

CDR3 sequence reads: CASSLTSYNEQFF. CDR3 coding DNA: TGTGCCAGCAGCTTGACTAGCTACAATGAGCAGTTCTTC. This chain uses TRBV11-2 with TRBJ2-1, with a weak D call TRBD2 (6 bases). The V and J ends lost 3 bases and 3 bases respectively, with 6 bases between them. CDR1 and CDR2 (germline): SGHAT, FQNNGV. This CDR3 comprises 13 residues.